This is a list of T cell receptor beta chains from one sample in a study of naive and memory T cell subsets. A single record per CDR3 protein comes from TCRdb applying MiXCR to the UMI-ligation and nested PCR reads. Here the sample spans tens of thousands of distinct CDR3 sequences, approximately 10% being singletons. The starting material was skin, obtained from a tuberculin skin test site. The receptors stem from an adult in good health. Both conserved end residues are part of each CDR3. The D gene is left open where the match is weak. Size tells how often a clone was seen (once, few, many) or the class of an expanded clone, and some rows leave it out.

D: TRBD2
V: TRBV20-1
J: TRBJ2-2
size: many
DNA: TGCAGTGCTAGAGTCCCCGGGACTAGCGGGAGTAGAAGGGAGCTGTTTTTT
CDR3: CSARVPGTSGSRRELFF

D: TRBD2
V: TRBV4-2
J: TRBJ2-1
size: NA
DNA: TGTGCCAGCAGCCAACTCGGGGCTAGCGGGAGAGGTGAGCAGTTCTTC
CDR3: CASSQLGASGRGEQFF

D: NA
V: TRBV30
J: TRBJ2-6
size: many
DNA: TGTGCCTGGACCCCTACCGGGGCCAACGTCCTGACTTTC
CDR3: CAWTPTGANVLTF

D: TRBD1
V: TRBV14
J: TRBJ1-1
size: NA
DNA: TGTGCCAGCAGCTACAGGGGCAGGGTAGGCACTGAAGCTTTCTTT
CDR3: CASSYRGRVGTEAFF

D: NA
V: TRBV20-1
J: TRBJ2-7
size: many
DNA: TGCAGTGCCCCCCATGGGGCGGGCGAGCAGTACTTC
CDR3: CSAPHGAGEQYF

D: NA
V: TRBV3-1
J: TRBJ1-2
size: NA
DNA: TGTGCCAGCAGCCAAGACAGAGACTATGGCTACACCTTC
CDR3: CASSQDRDYGYTF

D: TRBD1
V: TRBV6-5
J: TRBJ2-7
size: few
DNA: TGTGCCAGCAGTGCCGGGACAGGGGGCGAGCAGTACTTC
CDR3: CASSAGTGGEQYF

D: TRBD1
V: TRBV20-1
J: TRBJ2-1
size: few
DNA: TGCAGTGCTAGAGTACGGACAGGGGGGATTGGTAATGAGCAGTTCTTC
CDR3: CSARVRTGGIGNEQFF

D: TRBD1
V: TRBV20-1
J: TRBJ2-1
size: many
DNA: TGCAGTGCTAGATACTCGGGACAGGACAACAATGAGCAGTTCTTC
CDR3: CSARYSGQDNNEQFF

D: NA
V: TRBV11-2
J: TRBJ2-1
size: many
DNA: TGTGCCAGCGCGGCCCTCGGGGCAGGGGAGCCCAATGAGCAGTTCTTC
CDR3: CASAALGAGEPNEQFF

D: NA
V: TRBV7-3
J: TRBJ1-1
size: medium-sized
DNA: TGTGCCAGCAGACTAGACAGGAACACTGAAGCTTTCTTT
CDR3: CASRLDRNTEAFF

D: NA
V: TRBV6-5
J: TRBJ2-6
size: few
DNA: TGTGCCAGCAGAATAGGATCTGGGGCCAACGTCCTGACTTTC
CDR3: CASRIGSGANVLTF

D: NA
V: TRBV6-5
J: TRBJ2-7
size: NA
DNA: TGTGCCAGCAGTTACGCCGCACAGGACGTGTACGAGCAGTACTTC
CDR3: CASSYAAQDVYEQYF

D: NA
V: TRBV6-6
J: TRBJ1-1
size: NA
DNA: TGTGCCAGCAGGCCTCTTACAGGGAAGGGAACTGAAGCTTTCTTT
CDR3: CASRPLTGKGTEAFF

D: TRBD1
V: TRBV7-2
J: TRBJ1-2
size: NA
DNA: TGTGCCAGCAGCCCCCGGACAGGGATCTCCGTTGTCGGCTACACCTTC
CDR3: CASSPRTGISVVGYTF

D: NA
V: TRBV20-1
J: TRBJ1-1
size: many
DNA: TGCAGTGCTAACGGTAACACTGAAGCTTTCTTT
CDR3: CSANGNTEAFF

D: NA
V: TRBV20-1
J: TRBJ1-1
size: NA
DNA: TGCAGTGCTAGAAGAAGGGAACGGGTGAACACTGAAGCTTTCTTT
CDR3: CSARRRERVNTEAFF

D: TRBD2
V: TRBV10-3
J: TRBJ2-5
size: few
DNA: TGTGCCATCAGTGAGGGCCGGGACTACCTCCAAGAGACCCAGTACTTC
CDR3: CAISEGRDYLQETQYF

D: NA
V: TRBV7-9
J: TRBJ2-7
size: NA
DNA: TGTGCCAGCACCCTTGTTGGGGGAGACGAGCAGTACTTC
CDR3: CASTLVGGDEQYF

D: NA
V: TRBV2
J: TRBJ1-5
size: NA
DNA: TGTGCCAGTGGGAATAGTGGGAGGGCCCAGAATCAGCCCCAGCATTTT
CDR3: CASGNSGRAQNQPQHF

D: TRBD1
V: TRBV6-1
J: TRBJ2-1
size: NA
DNA: TGTGCCAGCAGTGAAGGACAGGGGAATCACAATGAGCAGTTCTTC
CDR3: CASSEGQGNHNEQFF

D: NA
V: TRBV2
J: TRBJ1-6
size: few
DNA: TGTGCCAGCAGTGACCTGGGGCCCCTCCACTTT
CDR3: CASSDLGPLHF

D: NA
V: TRBV6-5
J: TRBJ2-1
size: NA
DNA: TGTGCCAGCAGTTACCCGGGACGACACGGGACTGAGCAGTTCTTC
CDR3: CASSYPGRHGTEQFF

D: NA
V: TRBV7-2
J: TRBJ2-5
size: many
DNA: TGTGCCAGCAGCTTAGCCGGGACACAAGAGACCCAGTACTTC
CDR3: CASSLAGTQETQYF

D: NA
V: TRBV5-1
J: TRBJ2-2
size: many
DNA: TGCGCCAGCAGCTTGGTTCGCACAGGGCGCACCGGGGAGCTGTTTTTT
CDR3: CASSLVRTGRTGELFF

D: NA
V: TRBV2
J: TRBJ1-1
size: NA
DNA: TGTGCCACCCGGGGCAGTTTGAACACTGAAGCTTTCTTT
CDR3: CATRGSLNTEAFF

D: NA
V: TRBV10-3
J: TRBJ1-5
size: many
DNA: TGTGCCATCGGGGAAAATAGCAATCAGCCCCAGCATTTT
CDR3: CAIGENSNQPQHF

D: NA
V: TRBV6-5
J: TRBJ2-5
size: many
DNA: TGTGCCAGCAGTTACTCCGGCCTCGAACTTTTCACCCAGTACTTC
CDR3: CASSYSGLELFTQYF

D: NA
V: TRBV28
J: TRBJ2-7
size: few
DNA: TGTGCCAGCAGTTTAAGGGGCGGGACCTACGAGCAGTACTTC
CDR3: CASSLRGGTYEQYF

D: TRBD2
V: TRBV29-1
J: TRBJ2-1
size: few
DNA: TGCAGCGCCAGAACTAGCGGGAGTCGGACTGAGCAGTTCTTC
CDR3: CSARTSGSRTEQFF

D: NA
V: TRBV13
J: TRBJ2-7
size: NA
DNA: TGTGCCAGCAGCCCTTACGACAAGTCCTACGAGCAGTACTTC
CDR3: CASSPYDKSYEQYF

D: NA
V: TRBV6-1
J: TRBJ2-5
size: few
DNA: TGTGCCAGCAGGGCGGACGGACAGACCCAGTACTTC
CDR3: CASRADGQTQYF

D: NA
V: TRBV12-3/TRBV12-4
J: TRBJ2-2
size: many
DNA: TGTGCCAGCAGTTCCCCACAGGTAGTGACCGGGGAGCTGTTTTTT
CDR3: CASSSPQVVTGELFF

D: NA
V: TRBV27
J: TRBJ1-4
size: many
DNA: TGTGCCAGCAGTAACACCTTGAATGAAAAACTGTTTTTT
CDR3: CASSNTLNEKLFF

D: NA
V: TRBV7-3
J: TRBJ2-1
size: few
DNA: TGTGCCAGCAGCTTATCGGTGGGAGTGGGGGAGAACAATGAGCAGTTCTTC
CDR3: CASSLSVGVGENNEQFF

D: TRBD1
V: TRBV28
J: TRBJ1-5
size: many
DNA: TGTGCCAGCAGTGCAAGGACAGGGGTAAATCAGCCCCAGCATTTT
CDR3: CASSARTGVNQPQHF

D: NA
V: TRBV11-3
J: TRBJ2-1
size: NA
DNA: TGTGCCAGCAGCTTTGGGGGGAGGGAGCAGTTCTTC
CDR3: CASSFGGREQFF

D: NA
V: TRBV7-2
J: TRBJ2-7
size: many
DNA: TGTGCCAGCAGCTTAGCTGGGCGGGATCACAAATTCCTGAGCTCCTACGAGCAGTACTTC
CDR3: CASSLAGRDHKFLSSYEQYF

D: TRBD2
V: TRBV10-2
J: TRBJ2-2
size: few
DNA: TGCGCCAGCGCTGGACTAGCGGGGGACGGGGAGCTGTTTTTT
CDR3: CASAGLAGDGELFF

D: NA
V: TRBV12-3/TRBV12-4
J: TRBJ2-1
size: few
DNA: TGTGCCAGCAGTTCACCCTCCCGAAGCTCCTACAATGAGCAGTTCTTC
CDR3: CASSSPSRSSYNEQFF

D: TRBD2
V: TRBV20-1
J: TRBJ2-3
size: few
DNA: TGCAGTGCGGCTGGGACTAGCGGGCGCACAGATACGCAGTATTTT
CDR3: CSAAGTSGRTDTQYF

D: TRBD1
V: TRBV20-1
J: TRBJ2-7
size: many
DNA: TGCAGTCATGGACAGGGGACGTCCTACGAGCAGTACTTC
CDR3: CSHGQGTSYEQYF